This entry lists 27 T cell receptor beta chains sequenced from one sample in a study of cytomegalovirus exposure and HLA in healthy donors. Both 60 Vbeta primers and 13 Jbeta primers went into the PCR. Sequenced by immunoSEQ multiplex PCR; TCRdb stores in-frame clones only, minus some. The data show some 140,000 clones, 60% to 80% seen once. The sequenced material came from PBMCs. Every receptor here comes from a man between 18 and 35 years old in good health and CMV-seronegative.

The V call is TRBV4-3, the J call TRBJ1-4; D unclear. This CDR3 has 12 amino acids. V lost 1 base and J 8 bases, leaving 5 bases between the germline ends. Germline lookup yields CDR1 LGHNA and CDR2 YSLEER. CDR3 sequence (DNA): TGCGCCAGCAGCCAAGTGCGAGAAAAACTGTTTTTT. It is translated as CASSQVREKLFF.

The gene calls are TRBV7-6 and TRBJ1-1; D possibly corresponds to TRBD1 (6 bases). The CDR3 totals 18 residues. Trimming left V 3 bases short and J 7 bases short, with 27 bases between. The germline V gene encodes CDR1 SGHVS and CDR2 FNYEAQ. For the CDR3, the DNA is TGTGCCAGCAGCTTCATAGTTACCGACAGGCTGCATTCGTTTGAAGCTTTCTTT. It translates to CASSFIVTDRLHSFEAFF.

In its sample, this clone was seen a few times. The rearrangement uses TRBV19 and TRBJ1-1, with TRBD1 matching over 7 bases. This CDR3 has 14 residues. Unmatched junction bases numbered 8, after V lost 6 bases and J lost 4 bases. The germline CDR1 and CDR2 sequences are LNHDA and SQIVND (reference sequence). CDR3 sequence: CASSLQGWGTEAFF. CDR3 DNA: TGTGCCAGTAGCCTACAGGGGTGGGGCACTGAAGCTTTCTTT.

The CDR3: CASSQGRGPYEQYF. The DNA of the CDR3 is TGTGCCAGCAGCCAAGGTAGGGGCCCCTACGAGCAGTACTTC. The chain is built from TRBV14 and TRBJ2-7, with TRBD1 as a possible D gene (5 bases). Germline loops: CDR1 SGHDN, CDR2 FVKESK. The germline V and J ends were trimmed by 1 base and 2 bases, with 9 bases remaining between them. The CDR3 consists of 14 residues.

V and J are TRBV2 and TRBJ1-2, with TRBD1 matching over 10 bases. V was pared by 6 bases and J by 8 bases, with 9 bases of the junction left unmatched. CDR3 length: 14 residues. Germline V gene sequence: CDR1 SNHLY, CDR2 FYNNEI. DNA for the CDR3: TGTGCCAGCAGGGACGTCGGGACAGGGGAAGGCTACACCTTC. Protein sequence: CASRDVGTGEGYTF.

V gene TRBV4-3 combines with J gene TRBJ1-1, with D possibly matching TRBD1 (6 bases). Trimming pared 4 bases from V and 4 bases from J, leaving 10 bases between. Germline V CDR1 and CDR2: LGHNA, YSLEER. This CDR3 spans 13 amino acids. CDR3 DNA sequence: TGCGCCAGCAGCCCCAACAGGGTCACTGAAGCTTTCTTT. The encoded protein is CASSPNRVTEAFF.

The gene calls are TRBV27 and TRBJ2-7; D call uncertain. Trimming cost V 6 bases and J 5 bases, with 14 bases left between them. The CDR3 sequence is 13 residues long. CDR1 and CDR2 from the germline V gene are MNHEY and SMNVEV (reference sequence). The CDR3 loop is CASRDSSGHEQYF. In DNA form, the CDR3 reads TGTGCCAGCAGGGATTCATCGGGTCACGAGCAGTACTTC.

This rearrangement joins TRBV4-1 to TRBJ2-7; 7 bases agree with TRBD2. CDR1 MGHRA and CDR2 YSYEKL come from the germline V gene. Trimming took 2 bases from V and 5 from J; bases not matched to a gene: 3. The CDR3 spans 13 residues. CDR3 protein: CASSQLGGDEQYF. CDR3 bases: TGCGCCAGCAGCCAACTGGGAGGGGACGAGCAGTACTTC.

The CDR3 sequence: CASSVSGYQPQHF. The CDR3 DNA sequence: TGTGCCAGCAGCGTGTCAGGTTATCAGCCCCAGCATTTT. The chain employs TRBV9 and TRBJ1-5; D unclear. The CDR3 loop spans 13 amino acids. The V gene lost 2 bases and the J gene lost 5 bases, with 8 bases spanning the gap. The germline gives CDR1 SGDLS, CDR2 YYNGEE.

The J gene is TRBJ1-2, the V gene TRBV25-1; 8 positions agree with TRBD1. After removal of 8 bases from V and 2 bases from J, the junction contained 1 base not matched to a gene. The CDR3 loop spans 12 amino acids. Germline CDR1 reads MGHDK; CDR2 reads SYGVNS. CDR3 in amino acids: CASGQGNYGYTF. The CDR3 DNA reads TGTGCCAGCGGACAGGGAAACTATGGCTACACCTTC.

The chain joins TRBV23-1 to TRBJ1-5; a weak D match, TRBD1 (5 bases). TRBV23-1 is an ORF; its function is uncertain. The CDR3 is made up of 14 amino acids. The ends were cut back, 4 bases at V and 3 bases at J, with 10 bases in the middle. DNA of the CDR3: TGCGCCAGCAGTCCCCCGACAGACAATCAGCCCCAGCATTTT. Translating it yields CASSPPTDNQPQHF.

This clone showed up just a few times. The genes are TRBV11-2 and TRBJ2-1; possibly TRBD2 for D (5 bases). Trimming removed 5 bases from V and 0 bases from J, with 14 bases in between. The CDR3 contains 16 residues. CDR1 and CDR2 from the germline V gene are SGHAT and FQNNGV. CDR3 coding DNA: TGTGCCAGCAGCCCAAGGCCGGACTCCTCCTACAATGAGCAGTTCTTC. Amino acid sequence: CASSPRPDSSYNEQFF.

A single count supports this clone. Relative to the germline gene, one junction end is altered; a read error may explain this. V and J are TRBV7-2 and TRBJ1-2; tentatively, D is TRBD1 (6 bases). Germline V gene sequence: CDR1 SGHTA, CDR2 FQGNSA. This CDR3 has 12 residues. The CDR3 here is CASSPQRGAGAF. The CDR3, as DNA: TGTGCCAGCAGCCCCCAGCGGGGGGCAGGCGCCTTC.

This rearrangement joins TRBV19 to TRBJ2-7, with 7 bases that match TRBD1. This CDR3 region has 16 residues. Germline-derived CDR1 and CDR2 are LNHDA and SQIVND (reference sequence). The ends lost 4 bases at V and 5 bases at J; junction bases unmatched: 14. The CDR3: CASSNYVGGPRDEQYF. As DNA, the CDR3 is TGTGCCAGTAGTAATTATGTAGGGGGCCCTCGGGACGAGCAGTACTTC.

V usage is TRBV7-9 and J usage is TRBJ1-6; unclear D gene. The CDR3 length is 15 residues. The V gene's germline CDR1 is SEHNR and CDR2 FQNEAQ (reference sequence). Trimming took off 5 bases at V and 0 bases at J, with 8 bases between the two ends. The CDR3 region is CASSPPGSYNSPLHF. The CDR3 DNA reads TGTGCCAGCAGCCCTCCCGGCTCCTATAATTCACCCCTCCACTTT.

This chain joins TRBV7-9 and TRBJ2-7, with TRBD1 matching over 10 bases. J lost 5 bases, V lost 10 bases, and 5 bases had no gene match. Looked up from germline, CDR1 is SEHNR and CDR2 is FQNEAQ (reference sequence). The CDR3 length is 12 residues. The CDR3 loop is CATGQGVNEQYF. The CDR3 nucleotides are TGTGCCACCGGACAGGGGGTGAACGAGCAGTACTTC.

V gene TRBV18 combines with J gene TRBJ2-1, with TRBD2 as a possible D gene (6 bases). V was pared by 6 bases and J by 4 bases, with 7 bases between. This CDR3 spans 12 amino acids. CDR1 is KGHSH, CDR2 LQKENI, per germline. The CDR3 sequence is CASSRGYNEQFF. The DNA of the CDR3 is TGTGCCAGCTCGCGGGGATACAATGAGCAGTTCTTC.

The chain joins TRBV5-4 to TRBJ1-6, with 8 bases that match TRBD1. V lost 4 bases to trimming and J lost 7 bases; unmatched junction nucleotides: 7. This CDR3 region has 15 residues. In germline, CDR1 is SGHNT, CDR2 YYREEE (reference sequence). DNA for the CDR3: TGTGCCAGCAGCGCCCGACAGGGGTCAAATTCACCCCTCCACTTT. Translating gives CASSARQGSNSPLHF.

The chain employs TRBV5-6 and TRBJ2-4; D ambiguous. The germline gives CDR1 SGHDT, CDR2 YYEEEE. The V and J ends lost 1 base and 2 bases respectively, with 4 bases between them. The CDR3 extends over 13 amino acids. The CDR3 is CASSLSPKNIQYF. DNA of the CDR3: TGTGCCAGCAGCTTGTCTCCCAAAAACATTCAGTACTTC.

In this sample, this clone turned up once. The chain has TRBV19 and TRBJ1-1; TRBD1 aligns across 11 bases. Germline loops: CDR1 LNHDA, CDR2 SQIVND (reference sequence). The CDR3 has 15 amino acids. Losses at the gene ends were 5 bases for V and 5 bases for J; bases not matched to a gene: 7. CDR3 amino acids: CASSLLGQGGTEAFF. CDR3 DNA: TGTGCCAGTAGTCTATTGGGACAGGGGGGAACTGAAGCTTTCTTT.

The chain joins TRBV11-2 to TRBJ1-3; D gene uncertain. This CDR3 comprises 16 residues. The germline V gene encodes CDR1 SGHAT and CDR2 FQNNGV. Trimming took off 2 bases at V and 0 bases at J, with 11 bases between the two ends. CDR3 loop: CASSLWWESSGNTIYF. CDR3 nucleotides: TGTGCCAGCAGCTTATGGTGGGAGAGCTCTGGAAACACCATATATTTT. Combining the CDR3 with reference TRBV11-2 and TRBJ1-3 gives the whole variable domain EAGVAQSPRYKIIEKRQSVAFWCNPISGHATLYWYQQILGQGPKLLIQFQNNGVVDDSQLPKDRFSAERLKGVDSTLKIQPAKLEDSAVYLCASSLWWESSGNTIYFGEGSWLTVV.

The gene calls are TRBV2 and TRBJ1-2, with D unresolved. The CDR3 covers 12 residues. Deletions cut 6 bases from V and 3 bases from J, with 8 bases between. Per the germline V gene, CDR1 is SNHLY and CDR2 is FYNNEI. The CDR3 DNA sequence: TGTGCCAGCAGGGCGGAGCACTATGGCTACACCTTC. Encoded protein: CASRAEHYGYTF. Together with reference TRBV2 and TRBJ1-2, the CDR3 gives the full variable domain: EPEVTQTPSHQVTQMGQEVILRCVPISNHLYFYWYRQILGQKVEFLVSFYNNEISEKSEIFDDQFSVERPDGSNFTLKIRSTKLEDSAMYFCASRAEHYGYTFGSGTRLTVV.

V and J are TRBV10-2 and TRBJ2-7, with 9 bases identical to TRBD2. This CDR3 is built from 18 residues. The ends lost 7 bases at V and 0 bases at J; junction bases unmatched: 16. Looked up from germline, CDR1 is WSHSY and CDR2 is SAAADI. CDR3: CASTSGGPTKSNSYEQYF. The CDR3 DNA reads TGCGCCAGCACCAGCGGGGGGCCTACCAAATCCAACTCCTACGAGCAGTACTTC.

This chain links TRBV15 with TRBJ1-1; no clear D. The CDR3 contains 15 residues. CDR1 is LNHNV and CDR2 is YYDKDF in the germline V gene (reference sequence). V gave up 3 bases and J gave up 4 bases, with 15 bases separating them. This chain's CDR3 is CATSSPTLEGTEAFF. In nucleotides, the CDR3 is TGTGCCACCAGCAGTCCAACGTTAGAGGGCACTGAAGCTTTCTTT.

The chain links TRBV9 to TRBJ2-7; TRBD1 is a possible D gene (6 bases). The CDR3 runs to 14 residues. Trimming pared 4 bases from V and 7 bases from J, leaving 18 bases between. The germline gives CDR1 SGDLS, CDR2 YYNGEE. The CDR3 region has the DNA TGTGCCAGCAGCCCACGGGACACCTCTGGGGAGCAGTACTTC. It yields the protein CASSPRDTSGEQYF.

The chain links TRBV30 to TRBJ2-7; the D gene is possibly TRBD1 (6 bases). CDR3 length: 13 residues. CDR1 and CDR2 (germline): GTSNPN, SVGIG (reference sequence). Trimming cost V 3 bases and J 2 bases, with 11 bases left between them. This chain's CDR3 is CAWRAGVPYEQYF. For the CDR3, the DNA is TGTGCCTGGAGGGCAGGGGTCCCCTACGAGCAGTACTTC.

The gene calls are TRBV4-3 and TRBJ1-3; a weak D match, TRBD1 (6 bases). CDR3 length equals 13 residues. Germline V gene data show CDR1 as LGHNA and CDR2 as YSLEER. V shed 5 bases and J shed 4 bases, with 9 bases lying between them. The CDR3: CASSNREGNTIYF. The CDR3, as DNA: TGCGCCAGCAGCAACAGGGAAGGAAACACCATATATTTT.